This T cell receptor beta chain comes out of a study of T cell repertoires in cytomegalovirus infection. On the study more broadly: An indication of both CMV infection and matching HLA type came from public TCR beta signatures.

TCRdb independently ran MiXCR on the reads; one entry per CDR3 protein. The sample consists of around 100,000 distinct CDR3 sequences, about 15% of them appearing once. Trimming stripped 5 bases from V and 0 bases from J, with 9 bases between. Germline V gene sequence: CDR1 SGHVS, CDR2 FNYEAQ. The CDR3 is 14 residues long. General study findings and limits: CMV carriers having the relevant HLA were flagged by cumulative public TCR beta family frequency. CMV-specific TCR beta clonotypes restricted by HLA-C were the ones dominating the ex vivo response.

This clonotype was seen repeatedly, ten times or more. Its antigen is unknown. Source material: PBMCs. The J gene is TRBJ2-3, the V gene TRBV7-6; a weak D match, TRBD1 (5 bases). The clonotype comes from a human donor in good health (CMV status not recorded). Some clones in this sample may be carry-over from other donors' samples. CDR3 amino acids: CASSLRTSTDTQYF. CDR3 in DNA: TGTGCCAGCAGCCTCAGGACAAGCACAGATACGCAGTATTTT.